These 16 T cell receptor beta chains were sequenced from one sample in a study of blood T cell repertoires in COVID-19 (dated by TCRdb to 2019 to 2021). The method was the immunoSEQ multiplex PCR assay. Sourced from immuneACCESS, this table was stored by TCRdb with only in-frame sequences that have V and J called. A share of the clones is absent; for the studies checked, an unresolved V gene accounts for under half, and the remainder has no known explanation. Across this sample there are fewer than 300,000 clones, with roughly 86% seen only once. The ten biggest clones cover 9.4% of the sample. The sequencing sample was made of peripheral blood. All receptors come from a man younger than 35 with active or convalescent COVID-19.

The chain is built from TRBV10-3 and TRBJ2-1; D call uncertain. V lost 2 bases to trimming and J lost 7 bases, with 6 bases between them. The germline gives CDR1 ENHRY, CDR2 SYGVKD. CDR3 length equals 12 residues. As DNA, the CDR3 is TGTGCCATCAGTGAGACAGCAAATGAGCAGTTCTTC. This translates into CAISETANEQFF.

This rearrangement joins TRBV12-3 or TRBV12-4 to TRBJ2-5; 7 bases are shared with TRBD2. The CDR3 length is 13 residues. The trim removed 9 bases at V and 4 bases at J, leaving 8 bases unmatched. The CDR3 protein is CASREEGRETQYF. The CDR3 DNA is TGTGCCAGTCGGGAGGAGGGGCGAGAGACCCAGTACTTC.

The CDR3 nucleotides read TGTGCCAGCAGCGTGAGCGGAAGCTCCTACGAGCAGTACTTC. Its protein is CASSVSGSSYEQYF. V is TRBV11-3 and J is TRBJ2-7; perhaps TRBD2 as D (5 bases). The CDR3 contains 14 residues. Trimming shortened V by 5 bases and J by 0 bases, and 11 bases separated the two germline ends. Germline values: CDR1 SGHNT, CDR2 YENEEA.

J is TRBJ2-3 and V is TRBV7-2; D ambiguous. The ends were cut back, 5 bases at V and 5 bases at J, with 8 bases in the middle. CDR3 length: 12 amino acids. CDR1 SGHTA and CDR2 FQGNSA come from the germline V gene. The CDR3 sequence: CASSPTGDTQYF. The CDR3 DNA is TGTGCCAGCAGCCCGACTGGAGATACGCAGTATTTT.

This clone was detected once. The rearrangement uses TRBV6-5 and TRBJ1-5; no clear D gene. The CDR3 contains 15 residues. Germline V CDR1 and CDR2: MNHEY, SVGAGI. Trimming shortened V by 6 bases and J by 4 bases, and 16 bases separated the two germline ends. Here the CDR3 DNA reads TGTGCCAGCAGCCGTCGGGGAGCGGATAATCAGCCCCAGCATTTT. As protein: CASSRRGADNQPQHF.

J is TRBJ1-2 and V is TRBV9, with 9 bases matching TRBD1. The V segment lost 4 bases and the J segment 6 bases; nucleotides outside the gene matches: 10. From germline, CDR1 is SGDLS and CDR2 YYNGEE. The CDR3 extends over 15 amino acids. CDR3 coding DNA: TGTGCCAGCAGCAGATGGGACAGGGTAGGAAATGGCTACACCTTC. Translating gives CASSRWDRVGNGYTF.

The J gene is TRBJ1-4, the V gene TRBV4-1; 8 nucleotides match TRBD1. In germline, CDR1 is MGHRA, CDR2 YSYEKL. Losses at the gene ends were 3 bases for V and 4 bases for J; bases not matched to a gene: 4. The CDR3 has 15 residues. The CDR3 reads CASSQGQAYNEKLFF. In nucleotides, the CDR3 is TGCGCCAGCAGCCAGGGACAGGCCTATAATGAAAAACTGTTTTTT.

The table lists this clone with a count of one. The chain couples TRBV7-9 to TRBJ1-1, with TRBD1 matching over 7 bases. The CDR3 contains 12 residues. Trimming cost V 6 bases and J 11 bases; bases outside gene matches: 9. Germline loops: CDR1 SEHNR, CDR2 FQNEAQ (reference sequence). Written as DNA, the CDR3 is TGTGCCAGCAGTTCACAGGGGACTGGGGCTTTCTTT. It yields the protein CASSSQGTGAFF.

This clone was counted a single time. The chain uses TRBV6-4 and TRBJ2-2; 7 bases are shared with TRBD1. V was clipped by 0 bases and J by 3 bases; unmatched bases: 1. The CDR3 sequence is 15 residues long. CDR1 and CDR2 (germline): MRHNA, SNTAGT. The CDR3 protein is CASSDSGGDTGELFF. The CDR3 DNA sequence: TGTGCCAGCAGTGACTCAGGGGGCGACACCGGGGAGCTGTTTTTT.

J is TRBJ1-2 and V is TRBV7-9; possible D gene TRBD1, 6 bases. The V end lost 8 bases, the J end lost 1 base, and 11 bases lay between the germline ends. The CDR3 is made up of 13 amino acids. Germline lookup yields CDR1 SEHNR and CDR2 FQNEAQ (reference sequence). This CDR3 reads CASEPDSNYGYTF. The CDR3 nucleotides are TGTGCCAGCGAACCGGACAGTAACTATGGCTACACCTTC.

The CDR3 sequence: CAIRGAGASTDTQYF. The CDR3 region has the DNA TGTGCCATCAGGGGGGCAGGGGCTAGCACAGATACGCAGTATTTT. The chain employs TRBV10-3 and TRBJ2-3; weak D call: TRBD1 (6 bases). Trimming removed 6 bases from V and 0 bases from J, with 13 bases in between. The CDR3 contains 15 residues. CDR1 is ENHRY, CDR2 SYGVKD, per germline.

The DNA for the CDR3 is TGTGCCAGCAGTTACGAAGGGGAGGCCGGGGAGCTGTTTTTT. Its translation: CASSYEGEAGELFF. The chain recombines TRBV6-2 or TRBV6-3 with TRBJ2-2; a weak D match, TRBD2 (6 bases). The V and J ends lost 2 bases and 6 bases respectively, with 10 bases between them. The CDR3 spans 14 residues. Looked up from germline, CDR1 is MNHEY and CDR2 is SVGEGT.

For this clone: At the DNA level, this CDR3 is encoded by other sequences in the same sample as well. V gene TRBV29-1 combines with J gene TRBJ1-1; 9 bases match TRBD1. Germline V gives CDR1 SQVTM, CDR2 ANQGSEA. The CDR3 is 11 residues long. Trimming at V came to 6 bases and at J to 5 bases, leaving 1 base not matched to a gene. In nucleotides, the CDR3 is TGCAGCGTGGACAGGGGTACTGAAGCTTTCTTT. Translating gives CSVDRGTEAFF.

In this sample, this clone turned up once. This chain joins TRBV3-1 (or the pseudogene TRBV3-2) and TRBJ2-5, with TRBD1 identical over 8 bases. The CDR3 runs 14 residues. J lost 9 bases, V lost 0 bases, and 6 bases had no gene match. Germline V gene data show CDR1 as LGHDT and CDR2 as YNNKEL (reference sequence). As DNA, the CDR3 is TGTGCCAGCAGCCAAGATCAGGGGGCGATGGCCCAGTACTTC. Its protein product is CASSQDQGAMAQYF.

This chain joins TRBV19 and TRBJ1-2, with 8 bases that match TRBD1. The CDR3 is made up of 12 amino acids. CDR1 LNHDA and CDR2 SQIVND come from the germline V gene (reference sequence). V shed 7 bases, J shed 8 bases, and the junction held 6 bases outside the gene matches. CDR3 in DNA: TGTGCCAGTACCCCGACAGGGGTAGGCTACACCTTC. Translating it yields CASTPTGVGYTF.

This CDR3 is CASREENSNTIYF. Written as DNA, the CDR3 is TGTGCCAGCAGGGAGGAGAATTCGAACACCATATATTTT. The chain carries TRBV12-3 or TRBV12-4 and TRBJ1-3; D gene unclear. The CDR3 runs 13 residues. With 6 bases removed from V and 7 bases from J, the gap between germline ends came to 13 bases.